The 8 T cell receptor beta chains below all came from one sample that was sequenced in a study of T-cell memory formation after mild COVID-19 (dated by TCRdb to the early 2020s). Libraries were built with 5' RACE. Instrument used: Illumina NovaSeq 6000. TCRdb passed the public sequencing reads through fastp at Q25 and MiXCR, retaining productive beta sequences. Rows are unified per CDR3 protein, each entry keeping the most common DNA and genes. For this sample there are over 400,000 distinct CDR3 sequences; more than 20% appear just once. Around 14% of the sample belongs to the ten largest clones. The specimen was PBMCs or a T cell subset sorted from them (not recorded which). The receptors originated from an adult woman who had mild COVID-19 (a few samples of this study predate the infection). The sample titles of this study are shuffled in the database, so cell type and time point are left out; the donor was told from shared clones.

This clonotype has just a few counts. This chain joins TRBV5-1 and TRBJ2-7; tentatively, D is TRBD1 (5 bases). Germline loops: CDR1 SGHRS, CDR2 YFSETQ. V was trimmed by 4 bases and J by 2 bases, leaving 13 bases between them. The CDR3 contains 14 residues. This chain's CDR3 is CASSPDSRTYEQYF. CDR3 coding DNA: TGCGCCAGCAGCCCTGACAGCAGAACCTACGAGCAGTACTTC.

This clonotype has a handful of counts. The chain uses TRBV18 and TRBJ2-5; TRBD2 might be the D (6 bases). Trimming removed 3 bases from V and 1 base from J, with 12 bases in between. From germline, CDR1 is KGHSH and CDR2 LQKENI. This CDR3 has 15 amino acids. The CDR3 loop is CASSPEGLSQETQYF. In DNA, the CDR3 is TGTGCCAGCTCACCCGAGGGACTCAGCCAAGAGACCCAGTACTTC.

The CDR3, as DNA: TGTGCCAGCAGCTTAGGGACTAGCTGGGGCAATGAGCAGTTCTTC. Translation: CASSLGTSWGNEQFF. The chain joins TRBV7-8 to TRBJ2-1; 8 bases are shared with TRBD2. This CDR3 is built from 15 residues. V shed 1 base and J 6 bases; nucleotides not matched to a gene: 5. The germline gives CDR1 SGHVS, CDR2 FQNEAQ.

J is TRBJ2-1 and V is TRBV10-3; 10 bases match TRBD1. CDR1 and CDR2 (germline): ENHRY, SYGVKD. The CDR3 has 15 residues. The J segment lost 9 bases and the V segment lost 10 bases, leaving 15 bases of the junction unmatched. CDR3 DNA: TGTGCCACCAGCAGCGACAGGGGGCGAGGTGGTGAGCAGTTCTTC. Residues: CATSSDRGRGGEQFF.

The V call is TRBV5-5, the J call TRBJ2-7, with 9 bases aligning to TRBD1. Per the germline V gene, CDR1 is SGHKS and CDR2 is YYEKEE (reference sequence). V was pared by 3 bases and J by 5 bases, with 6 bases of the junction left unmatched. This CDR3 has 14 amino acids. The CDR3 nucleotides are TGTGCCAGCAGCTCCGGACAGGGGATCGACGAGCAGTACTTC. Residues: CASSSGQGIDEQYF.

This chain joins TRBV7-6 and TRBJ2-1; D uncertain. The germline V gene encodes CDR1 SGHVS and CDR2 FNYEAQ. This CDR3 region has 13 residues. V was clipped by 2 bases and J by 6 bases, with 8 bases between them. The CDR3 sequence is CASSLYDSNEQFF. The CDR3 DNA follows: TGTGCCAGCAGCTTATATGACTCCAATGAGCAGTTCTTC.

The chain employs TRBV29-1 and TRBJ1-1, with 9 bases that match TRBD1. Trimming took 7 bases from V and 0 from J; bases not matched to a gene: 3. In germline, CDR1 is SQVTM, CDR2 ANQGSEA. The CDR3 sequence is 13 residues long. DNA for the CDR3: TGCAGCGGTCGACAGGGGGTGAACACTGAAGCTTTCTTT. This encodes CSGRQGVNTEAFF.

This clonotype has a handful of counts. V usage is TRBV4-1 and J usage is TRBJ2-5, with D possibly TRBD2 on 7 matching bases. CDR1 and CDR2 from the germline V gene are MGHRA and YSYEKL. The CDR3 runs 15 residues. V lost 4 bases, J lost 4 bases, and 16 bases lay in between. CDR3: CASSLAGAGSETQYF. The CDR3 DNA is TGCGCCAGCAGCCTGGCGGGGGCAGGTTCAGAGACCCAGTACTTC.